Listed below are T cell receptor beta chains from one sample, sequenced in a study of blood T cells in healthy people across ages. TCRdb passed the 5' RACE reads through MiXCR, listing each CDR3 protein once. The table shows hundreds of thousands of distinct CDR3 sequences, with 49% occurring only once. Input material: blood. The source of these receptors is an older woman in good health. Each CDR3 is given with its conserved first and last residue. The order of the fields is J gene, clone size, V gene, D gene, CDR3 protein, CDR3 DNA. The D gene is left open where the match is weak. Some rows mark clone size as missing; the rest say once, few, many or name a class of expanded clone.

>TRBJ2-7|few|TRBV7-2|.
CASSSAGAVHEQYF
TGTGCCAGCAGCTCAGCGGGTGCCGTCCACGAGCAGTACTTC
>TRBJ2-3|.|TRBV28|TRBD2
CASRNSGRGDTQYF
TGTGCCAGCAGGAATAGCGGGAGGGGTGATACGCAGTATTTT
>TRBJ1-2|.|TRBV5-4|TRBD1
CASSRGVGGRNYGYTF
TGTGCCAGCAGCCGGGGGGTAGGGGGCAGGAACTATGGCTACACCTTC
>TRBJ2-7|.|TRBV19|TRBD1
CAGGTGASYEQYF
TGTGCCGGAGGGACAGGGGCCTCCTACGAGCAGTACTTC
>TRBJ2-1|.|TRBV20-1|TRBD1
CSALGQGSLALQFF
TGCAGTGCCTTGGGACAGGGCTCCCTAGCTCTGCAGTTCTTC
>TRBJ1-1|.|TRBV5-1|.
CASSHAATRRINTEAFF
TGCGCCAGCAGCCACGCCGCTACTAGACGGATAAACACTGAAGCTTTCTTT
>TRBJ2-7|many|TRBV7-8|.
CASSLGIGTAQYF
TGTGCCAGCAGCTTAGGTATTGGAACGGCGCAGTACTTC
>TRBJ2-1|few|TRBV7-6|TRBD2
CASSLAGGNNEQFF
TGTGCCAGCTCCCTAGCGGGAGGTAACAATGAGCAGTTCTTC
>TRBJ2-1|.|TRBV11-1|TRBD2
CASSFGLAGPNEQFF
TGTGCCAGCAGCTTTGGCCTAGCGGGCCCCAATGAGCAGTTCTTC
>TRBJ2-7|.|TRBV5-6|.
CASTIDRPGYEQYF
TGTGCCAGCACCATTGACAGGCCCGGCTACGAGCAGTACTTC
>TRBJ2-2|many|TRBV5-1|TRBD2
CASSLTLADWSTGELFF
TGCGCCAGCAGCTTGACCCTAGCGGACTGGTCCACCGGGGAGCTGTTTTTT
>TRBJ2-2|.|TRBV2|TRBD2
CASRKGSWAGEGTGELFF
TGTGCCAGCAGAAAAGGTTCTTGGGCGGGAGAGGGCACCGGGGAGCTGTTTTTT
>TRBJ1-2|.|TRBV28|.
CASSLWDNGYTF
TGTGCCAGCAGTTTATGGGACAATGGCTACACCTTC
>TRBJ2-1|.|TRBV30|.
CAWKSRVKYNEQFF
TGTGCCTGGAAAAGCAGGGTTAAGTACAATGAGCAGTTCTTC
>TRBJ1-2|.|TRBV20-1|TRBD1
CSAYRGANYGYTF
TGCAGTGCCTACAGGGGAGCTAACTATGGCTACACCTTC
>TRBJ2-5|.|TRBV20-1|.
CSARRDQETQYF
TGCAGTGCTAGAAGGGACCAAGAGACCCAGTACTTC